This T cell receptor (beta chain) was sequenced in a study of shared clonotypes between healthy human individuals. The germline gives CDR1 LNHDA, CDR2 SQIVND (reference sequence). Trimming removed 5 bases from V and 8 bases from J; junction bases left unmatched: 3. The CDR3 totals 13 residues. Here immunoSEQ multiplex PCR was the method, and the copy in TCRdb shows in-frame clones only, minus some. The sample has about 2.3 million clones, 85% to 95% seen once. This receptor was taken from a man aged 18 to 29 in good health. Some clones in this sample may be carry-over from other donors' samples. The sequencing sample was made of naive CD4+ T cells from PBMCs. The subset denotes: CD45RA+ positively selected. The V call is TRBV19, the J call TRBJ1-2; 12 bases are a match to TRBD1. For the CDR3, the DNA is TGTGCCAGTAGTCCCGGGACAGGGGGCGGCTACACCTTC. Encoded protein: CASSPGTGGGYTF.